Listed below are T cell receptor beta chains from one sample, sequenced in a study of OX40 agonist ivuxolimab in advanced cancers. Profiling relied on immunoSEQ multiplex PCR, and the TCRdb table lists in-frame clones only, not all of them. Among tens of thousands of clones listed, just over 90% were seen once. This specimen consisted of CD4+ or CD8+ T cells sorted from blood, obtained in a trial of the OX40 agonist ivuxolimab. These receptor sequences come from an adult with an advanced solid tumor such as melanoma, head and neck, liver or kidney cancer. CDR3s include the opening cysteine and the closing phenylalanine or tryptophan. The D gene is left open where the match is weak. Clone sizes are given selectively: once, few, many, or a class where the clone is expanded.

CDR3 protein	CDR3 DNA	D gene	J gene	V gene	clone size
CASSALRGSLNYEQYF	TGTGCCAGTAGTGCCCTCCGCGGCAGTCTGAACTACGAGCAGTACTTC	NA	TRBJ2-7	TRBV19	once
CASTKTGSTDTQYF	TGTGCCAGCACCAAGACAGGAAGCACAGATACGCAGTATTTT	NA	TRBJ2-3	TRBV6-5	NA
CASTVGRNQPQHF	TGTGCCAGCACCGTGGGAAGGAATCAGCCCCAGCATTTT	NA	TRBJ1-5	TRBV28	NA
CASSLTGDSGEQYF	TGTGCCAGCAGTTTGACAGGGGACTCTGGCGAGCAGTACTTC	TRBD1	TRBJ2-7	TRBV6-1	NA
CASRGIGEVWINYF	TGTGCCAGCAGAGGCATAGGGGAGGTCTGGATCAACTACTTT	NA	TRBJ1-6	TRBV6-1	NA
CASSEGAGIAGARDTQYF	TGTGCCAGCAGTGAAGGCGCCGGGATAGCGGGAGCAAGAGATACGCAGTATTTT	TRBD2	TRBJ2-3	TRBV6-1	NA
CASSRLGGRVTGELFF	TGCGCCAGCAGCCGTTTGGGCGGGAGAGTCACCGGGGAGCTGTTTTTT	TRBD2	TRBJ2-2	TRBV4-1	NA
CASSSDQDRGALRDTQYF	TGCGCCAGCAGCTCGGACCAGGATCGGGGGGCTCTCAGGGATACGCAGTATTTT	NA	TRBJ2-3	TRBV5-1	NA
CASTIAFGQGFQPQHF	TGTGCCAGCACCATAGCGTTTGGGCAGGGTTTTCAGCCCCAGCATTTT	NA	TRBJ1-5	TRBV28	NA
CASSLRGLTGELFF	TGCGCCAGCAGCTTGCGGGGACTCACCGGGGAGCTGTTTTTT	NA	TRBJ2-2	TRBV5-1	NA
CASTLVDRAQETQYF	TGTGCCAGCACCCTTGTCGACCGGGCCCAAGAGACCCAGTACTTC	NA	TRBJ2-5	TRBV7-2	NA
CASSETGSNGYTF	TGTGCCAGCAGTGAGACAGGGTCCAATGGCTACACCTTC	TRBD1	TRBJ1-2	TRBV6-1	NA
CASSLGHGGTDTQYF	TGCGCCAGCAGCTTGGGCCACGGGGGCACAGATACGCAGTATTTT	NA	TRBJ2-3	TRBV5-1	NA
CASSEAPLGPQETQYF	TGTGCCAGCAGTGAAGCGCCACTGGGGCCTCAAGAGACCCAGTACTTC	NA	TRBJ2-5	TRBV6-1	NA